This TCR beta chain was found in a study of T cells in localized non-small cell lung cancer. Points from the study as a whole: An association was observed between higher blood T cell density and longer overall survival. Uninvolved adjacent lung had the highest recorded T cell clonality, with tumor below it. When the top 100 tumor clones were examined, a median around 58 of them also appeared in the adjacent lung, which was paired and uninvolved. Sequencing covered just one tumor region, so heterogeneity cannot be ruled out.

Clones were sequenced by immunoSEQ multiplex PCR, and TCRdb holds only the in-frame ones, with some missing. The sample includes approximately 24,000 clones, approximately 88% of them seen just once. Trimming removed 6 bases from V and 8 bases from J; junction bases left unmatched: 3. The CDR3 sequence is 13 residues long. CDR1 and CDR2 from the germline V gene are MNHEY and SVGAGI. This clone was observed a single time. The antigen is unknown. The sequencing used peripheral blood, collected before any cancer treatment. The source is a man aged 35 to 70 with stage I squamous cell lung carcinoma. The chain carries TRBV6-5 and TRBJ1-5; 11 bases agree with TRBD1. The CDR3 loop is CASRGTGGKPQHF. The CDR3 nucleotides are TGTGCCAGCAGGGGGACAGGGGGAAAGCCCCAGCATTTT.